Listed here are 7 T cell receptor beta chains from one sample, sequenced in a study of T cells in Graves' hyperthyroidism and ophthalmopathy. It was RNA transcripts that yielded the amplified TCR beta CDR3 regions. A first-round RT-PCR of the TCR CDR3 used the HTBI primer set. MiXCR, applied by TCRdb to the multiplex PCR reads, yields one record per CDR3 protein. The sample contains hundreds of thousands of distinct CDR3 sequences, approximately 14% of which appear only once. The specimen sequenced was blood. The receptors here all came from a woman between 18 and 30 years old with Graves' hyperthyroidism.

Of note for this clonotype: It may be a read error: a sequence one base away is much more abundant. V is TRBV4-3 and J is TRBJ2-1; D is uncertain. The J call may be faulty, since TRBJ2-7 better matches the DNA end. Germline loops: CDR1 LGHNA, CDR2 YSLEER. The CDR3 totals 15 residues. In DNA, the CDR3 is TGCGCCAGCAGCCCGGGTCTAGTGTTCAGTAATGAGCAGTACTTC. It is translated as CASSPGLVFSNEQYF.

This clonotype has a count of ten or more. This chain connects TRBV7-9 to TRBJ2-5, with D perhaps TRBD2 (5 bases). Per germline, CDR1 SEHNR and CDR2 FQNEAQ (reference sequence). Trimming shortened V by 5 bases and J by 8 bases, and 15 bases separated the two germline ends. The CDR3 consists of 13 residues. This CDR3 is CASSPGIHSTQYF. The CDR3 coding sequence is TGTGCCAGCAGCCCCGGGATCCACTCAACCCAGTACTTC. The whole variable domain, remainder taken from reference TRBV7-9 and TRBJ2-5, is DTGVSQNPRHKITKRGQNVTFRCDPISEHNRLYWYRQTLGQGPEFLTYFQNEAQLEKSRLLSDRFSAERPKGSFSTLEIQRTEQGDSAMYLCASSPGIHSTQYFGPGTRLLVL.

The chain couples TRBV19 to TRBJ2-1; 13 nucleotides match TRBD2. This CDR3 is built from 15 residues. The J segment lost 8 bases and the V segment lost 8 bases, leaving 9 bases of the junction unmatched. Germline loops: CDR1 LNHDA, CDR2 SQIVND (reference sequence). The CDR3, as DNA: TGTGCCAGTTCTAAATGGACTAGCGGGAGCGATGAGCAGTTCTTC. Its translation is CASSKWTSGSDEQFF. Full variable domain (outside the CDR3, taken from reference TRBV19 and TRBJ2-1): DGGITQSPKYLFRKEGQNVTLSCEQNLNHDAMYWYRQDPGQGLRLIYYSQIVNDFQKGDIAEGYSVSREKKESFPLTVTSAQKNPTAFYLCASSKWTSGSDEQFFGPGTRLTVL.

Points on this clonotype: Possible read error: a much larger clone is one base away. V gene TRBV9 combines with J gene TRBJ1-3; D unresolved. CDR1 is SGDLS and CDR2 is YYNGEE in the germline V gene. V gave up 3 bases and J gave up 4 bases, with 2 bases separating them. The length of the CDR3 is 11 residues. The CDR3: CASSEGNTIYF. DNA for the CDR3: TGTGCCAGCAGCGAAGGAAACACCATATATTTT. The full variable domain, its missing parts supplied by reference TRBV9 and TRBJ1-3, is DSGVTQTPKHLITATGQRVTLRCSPRSGDLSVYWYQQSLDQGLQFLIQYYNGEERAKGNILERFSAQQFPDLHSELNLSSLELGDSALYFCASSEGNTIYFGEGSWLTVV.

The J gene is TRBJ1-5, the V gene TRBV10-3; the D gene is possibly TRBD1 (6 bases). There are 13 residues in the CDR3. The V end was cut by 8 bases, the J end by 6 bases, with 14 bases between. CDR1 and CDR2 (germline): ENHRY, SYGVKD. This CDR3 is CAIRGGPTQPQHF. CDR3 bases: TGTGCCATCCGAGGGGGGCCCACTCAGCCCCAGCATTTT.

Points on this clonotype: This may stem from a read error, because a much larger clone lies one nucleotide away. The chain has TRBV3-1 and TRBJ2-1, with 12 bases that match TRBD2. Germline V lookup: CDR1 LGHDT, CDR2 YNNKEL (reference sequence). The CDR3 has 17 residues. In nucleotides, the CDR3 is TGTGCCAGCGGCCAAGATCCGGGACTAGCGGGCGGCAATGAGCAGTTCTTC. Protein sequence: CASGQDPGLAGGNEQFF.

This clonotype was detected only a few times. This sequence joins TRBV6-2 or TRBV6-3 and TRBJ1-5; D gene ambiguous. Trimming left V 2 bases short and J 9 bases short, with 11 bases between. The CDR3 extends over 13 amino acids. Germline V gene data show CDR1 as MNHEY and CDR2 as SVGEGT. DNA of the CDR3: TGTGCCAGCAGTTACATTGGCGGAGGGCCCCAGCATTTT. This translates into CASSYIGGGPQHF.